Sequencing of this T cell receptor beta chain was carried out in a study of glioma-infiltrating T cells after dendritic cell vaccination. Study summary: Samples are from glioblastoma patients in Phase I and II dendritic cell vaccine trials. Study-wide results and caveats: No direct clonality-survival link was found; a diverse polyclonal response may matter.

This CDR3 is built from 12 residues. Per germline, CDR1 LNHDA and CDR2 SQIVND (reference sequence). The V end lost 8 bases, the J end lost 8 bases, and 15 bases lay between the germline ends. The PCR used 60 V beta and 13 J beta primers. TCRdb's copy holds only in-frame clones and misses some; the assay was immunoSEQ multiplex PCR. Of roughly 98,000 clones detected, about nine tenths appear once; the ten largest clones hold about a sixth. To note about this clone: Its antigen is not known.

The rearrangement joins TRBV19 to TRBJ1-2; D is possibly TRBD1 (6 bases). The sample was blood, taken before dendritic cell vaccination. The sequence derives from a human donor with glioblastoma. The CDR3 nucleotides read TGTGCCAGTCAATTTACAGGGTTCGGCTACACCTTC. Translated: CASQFTGFGYTF.